This TCR beta chain was sequenced for a study of OX40 agonist ivuxolimab in advanced cancers. Across the study: The drug used for patients, ivuxolimab, was an agonistic anti-OX40 (CD134) antibody. Patients received ivuxolimab, an intravenous treatment, every 2 weeks at 0.01 to 10 mg/kg. A partial response was reached by three patients: one with hepatocellular carcinoma and two with cutaneous melanoma.

The CDR3 is made up of 17 amino acids. Some clones are missing from TCRdb's copy, which holds only in-frame ones; the method was immunoSEQ multiplex PCR. The table shows about 40,000 clones, with 88% occurring only once. The V gene is TRBV21-1, the J gene TRBJ2-2. TRBV21-1 is annotated as a pseudogene. This TCR was recovered from an adult with an advanced solid tumor such as melanoma, head and neck, liver or kidney cancer. The sequenced sample was CD4+ or CD8+ T cells sorted from blood, obtained in a trial of the OX40 agonist ivuxolimab. CDR3 residues: CASSKEGTGTDTGELFF. CDR3 nucleotides: TGTGCCAGCAGCAAAGAGGGGACGGGAACGGACACCGGGGAGCTGTTTTTT.